What follows describes a single TCR beta chain. CDR3 length equals 11 residues. CDR1 and CDR2 from the germline V gene are DFQATT and SNEGSKA (reference sequence). V was clipped by 3 bases and J by 6 bases, with 6 bases between them. In the authors' workflow: The assay estimated nucleated cells by amplifying reference gene primers. TCRdb's table, derived via immunoSEQ multiplex PCR, lists solely in-frame clones and lacks some. V and J calls and clone size are as listed in that table; D and trimming were resolved from the DNA. The data hold roughly 250,000 clones, with 65% to 85% observed a single time. The record originates from a study of blood T cell repertoires in COVID-19. About the research overall: PBMCs, B-cell-depleted T cells, or T cells provided the cDNA or gDNA that made up the material.

This sequence joins TRBV20-1 and TRBJ2-1; possible D gene TRBD2, 6 bases. Sequenced: peripheral blood. The sequence was obtained from a woman between 40 and 50 years old with active or convalescent COVID-19. In nucleotides, the CDR3 is TGCAGTGCTAGCGGGAGCAATGAGCAGTTCTTC. Its translation: CSASGSNEQFF.